The rows below give T cell receptor beta chains drawn from one sample of a study of T cell repertoires in cytomegalovirus infection. MiXCR was run by TCRdb on the reads, yielding one entry per CDR3 protein. The sample holds over 450,000 distinct CDR3 sequences, approximately 10% seen once. Sequenced sample: PBMCs. These receptors came from a human donor in good health (CMV status not recorded). Some clones in this sample may be carry-over from other donors' samples. Both conserved end residues are part of each CDR3. D genes are given only for firm matches. Some rows have no size entry. The others give once, few or many, or a class for an expanded clone.

cdr3_length | d_call | j_call | v_call | clone_size | cdr3_nt | cdr3_aa
14 | - | TRBJ2-7 | TRBV28 | few | TGTGCCAGCAGCCGGCAAAACAATCCCTACGAGCAGTACTTC | CASSRQNNPYEQYF
14 | TRBD1 | TRBJ1-4 | TRBV7-2 | many | TGTGCCAGCAGCTCGACAGGGCGGTATGAAAAACTGTTTTTT | CASSSTGRYEKLFF
14 | - | TRBJ2-7 | TRBV7-6 | many | TGTGCCAGCAGCTTAGAAGGAACGGGGGACGAGCAGTACTTC | CASSLEGTGDEQYF
15 | - | TRBJ1-1 | TRBV19 | few | TGTGCCAGTACCTTCGGGGGGGCGGGGGGCACTGAAGCTTTCTTT | CASTFGGAGGTEAFF
15 | TRBD1 | TRBJ1-4 | TRBV12-3/TRBV12-4 | many | TGTGCCAGCAGTTGGTCGGGGACAGACAATGAAAAACTGTTTTTT | CASSWSGTDNEKLFF
17 | TRBD1 | TRBJ1-1 | TRBV7-9 | many | TGTGCCAGCAGCTTAGCGTTCGAGGGGGCGCGGGACACTGAAGCTTTCTTT | CASSLAFEGARDTEAFF
15 | TRBD1 | TRBJ1-3 | TRBV28 | many | TGTGCCAGCATCCCAGGGGGGAGCTCTGGAAACACCATATATTTT | CASIPGGSSGNTIYF
16 | - | TRBJ1-1 | TRBV28 | few | TGTGCCAGCAGTTCATGGGGGATACAGGGGAACACTGAAGCTTTCTTT | CASSSWGIQGNTEAFF
18 | TRBD1 | TRBJ1-6 | TRBV6-5 | many | TGTGCCAGCAGTTACGGCGGGAGGACAGGCTCCTATAATTCACCCCTCCACTTT | CASSYGGRTGSYNSPLHF
13 | - | TRBJ2-3 | TRBV9 | - | TGTGCCAGCAGCGTAGCGGGCGCAGATGCGCAGTATTTT | CASSVAGADAQYF
14 | TRBD1 | TRBJ1-4 | TRBV20-1 | - | TGCAGTGCTAGGCCGGGACAGGGGGATGAAAAACTGTTTTTT | CSARPGQGDEKLFF
13 | - | TRBJ2-1 | TRBV30 | - | TGTGCCTGGAAGAGGGACTCCTACAATGAGCAGTTCTTC | CAWKRDSYNEQFF
15 | - | TRBJ2-2 | TRBV19 | many | TGTGCCAGTATAGATGAGAGGCGCCGGGGCGGGGAGCTGTTTTTT | CASIDERRRGGELFF
14 | TRBD1 | TRBJ2-7 | TRBV27 | many | TGTGCCAGCAGCATACCGGGACAGGGCGCAAAGCAGTACTTC | CASSIPGQGAKQYF
15 | TRBD2 | TRBJ2-2 | TRBV20-1 | few | TGCAGTGCTCGACGACTAGCGGGAGACACCGGGGAGCTGTTTTTT | CSARRLAGDTGELFF
15 | - | TRBJ2-3 | TRBV5-5 | - | TGTGCCAGCATCCCTGGGACCCTCAGCACAGATACGCAGTATTTT | CASIPGTLSTDTQYF
17 | TRBD2 | TRBJ2-3 | TRBV3-1 | - | TGTGCCAGCAGCCCTGGGACTAGCGGGGGGGCCGGAGATACGCAGTATTTT | CASSPGTSGGAGDTQYF
15 | TRBD2 | TRBJ2-5 | TRBV9 | many | TGTGCCAGCAGCGTCAGCGGGATGAACCAAGAGACCCAGTACTTC | CASSVSGMNQETQYF
16 | - | TRBJ2-2 | TRBV7-3 | few | TGTGCCAGCAGCTCGCCCGGGACAACCGGACCCGGGGAGCTGTTTTTT | CASSSPGTTGPGELFF
16 | - | TRBJ1-5 | TRBV2 | many | TGTGCCAGCAGAGGGGCCGGGAGGGGGGCTTCTCAGCCCCAGCATTTT | CASRGAGRGASQPQHF
16 | TRBD1 | TRBJ2-1 | TRBV23-1 | many | TGCGCCAGCAACCCGGGGACAGTGAGCTCCTACAATGAGCAGTTCTTC | CASNPGTVSSYNEQFF
14 | - | TRBJ2-1 | TRBV19 | many | TGTGCCAGTAGTGGATTCGACGGGCGCGGGGAGCAGTTCTTC | CASSGFDGRGEQFF
16 | TRBD2 | TRBJ2-5 | TRBV7-9 | few | TGTGCCAGCAGCCCACGGGGGTTAGCGGGAACTGAGACCCAGTACTTC | CASSPRGLAGTETQYF
15 | TRBD2 | TRBJ2-7 | TRBV2 | few | TGTGCCAGCAGGGGGTTCGGGGGGGCCTACTACGAGCAGTACTTC | CASRGFGGAYYEQYF
15 | - | TRBJ1-1 | TRBV20-1 | - | TGCAGTGCTAGAGAGGTTGGGGGGGGCGGCTCTGAAGCTTTCTTT | CSAREVGGGGSEAFF
17 | - | TRBJ1-2 | TRBV5-5 | many | TGTGCCAGCAGGCCCGGGACGGACCTATATTCTAACTATGGCTACACCTTC | CASRPGTDLYSNYGYTF
15 | TRBD1 | TRBJ1-4 | TRBV5-4 | few | TGTGCCAGCAGAAACGCCTGGGACAGGAATGAAAAACTGTTTTTT | CASRNAWDRNEKLFF
16 | TRBD2 | TRBJ2-7 | TRBV27 | many | TGTGCCAGCAGCGTCGGACTAGCGGGAGGGCCAGGCGAGCAGTACTTC | CASSVGLAGGPGEQYF
15 | TRBD1 | TRBJ2-7 | TRBV15 | - | TGTGCCACCAGCAGACCACAGGGGAAAGACTACGAGCAGTACTTC | CATSRPQGKDYEQYF
11 | TRBD2 | TRBJ2-1 | TRBV20-1 | - | TGCAGTGCTAGAGGACTAGCGCGTAGTCTCTTC | CSARGLARSLF
16 | TRBD1 | TRBJ2-5 | TRBV27 | few | TGTGCCAGCAGTTCGGGACAGCCTCGCGATAGAGAGACCCAGTACTTC | CASSSGQPRDRETQYF
14 | - | TRBJ1-1 | TRBV12-3/TRBV12-4 | many | TGTGCCAGCAGTTTTCGACACCTGAACGGTGAAGCTTTCTTT | CASSFRHLNGEAFF
15 | TRBD2 | TRBJ2-1 | TRBV20-1 | - | TGCAGTGTGGTTGGACTAGCGAGAAATTACAATGAGCAGTTCTTC | CSVVGLARNYNEQFF
14 | TRBD1 | TRBJ1-1 | TRBV7-6 | many | TGTGCCAGCATCTCTTTCGACAGGGACACTGAAGCTTTCTTT | CASISFDRDTEAFF
14 | - | TRBJ1-1 | TRBV18 | once | TGTGCCAGCTCACCGGGGGCCCAAGGCACTGAAGCTTTCTTT | CASSPGAQGTEAFF
15 | TRBD2 | TRBJ2-3 | TRBV6-1 | many | TGTGCCAGCACTATCGGGGGGGGGGGTTTGGATACGCAGTATTTT | CASTIGGGGLDTQYF
13 | - | TRBJ2-3 | TRBV11-2 | many | TGTGCCAGCTCTTCCGCCTACACAGATACGCAGTATTTT | CASSSAYTDTQYF
14 | - | TRBJ2-1 | TRBV6-5 | many | TGTGCCAGCAGTTACTCTCAAGGGAAGAATGAGCAGTTCTTC | CASSYSQGKNEQFF
16 | TRBD2 | TRBJ2-2 | TRBV11-2 | many | TGTGCCAGCAGCCATAGCGGGAGGGGGGGAACCGGGGAGCTGTTTTTT | CASSHSGRGGTGELFF
11 | - | TRBJ2-7 | TRBV10-3 | many | TGTGCCACCAGAGGGATCTACGAGCAGTACTTC | CATRGIYEQYF
12 | TRBD1 | TRBJ1-1 | TRBV6-1 | many | TGTGCCAGCAGCTCCGGACAGGGGGTAGCTTTCTTT | CASSSGQGVAFF
16 | - | TRBJ1-1 | TRBV3-1 | - | TGTGCCAGCAGCCCCCGACGTACCCCCGGCGGCACTGAAGCTTTCTTT | CASSPRRTPGGTEAFF
13 | TRBD1 | TRBJ1-2 | TRBV5-1 | many | TGCGCCAGCAGCACGACAGGGAACTATGGCTACACCTTC | CASSTTGNYGYTF